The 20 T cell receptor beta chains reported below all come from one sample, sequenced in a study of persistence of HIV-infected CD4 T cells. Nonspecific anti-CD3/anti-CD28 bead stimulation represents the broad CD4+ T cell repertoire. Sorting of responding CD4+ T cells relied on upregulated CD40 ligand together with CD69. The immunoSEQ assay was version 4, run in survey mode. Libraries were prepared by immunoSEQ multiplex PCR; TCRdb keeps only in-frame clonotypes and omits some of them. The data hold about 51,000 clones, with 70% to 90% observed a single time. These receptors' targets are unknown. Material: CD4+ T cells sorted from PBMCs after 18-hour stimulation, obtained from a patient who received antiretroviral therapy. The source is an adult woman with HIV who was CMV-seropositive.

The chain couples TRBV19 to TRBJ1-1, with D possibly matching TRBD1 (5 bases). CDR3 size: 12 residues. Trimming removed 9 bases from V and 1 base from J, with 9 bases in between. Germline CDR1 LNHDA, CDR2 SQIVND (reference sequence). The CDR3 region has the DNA TGTGCCAGCGCAGGGTGGAACACTGAAGCTTTCTTT. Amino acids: CASAGWNTEAFF.

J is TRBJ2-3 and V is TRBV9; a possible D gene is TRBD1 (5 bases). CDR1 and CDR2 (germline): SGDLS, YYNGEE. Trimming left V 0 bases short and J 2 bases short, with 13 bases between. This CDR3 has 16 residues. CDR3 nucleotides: TGTGCCAGCAGCGTAGGAGGACGGACACTCACAGATACGCAGTATTTT. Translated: CASSVGGRTLTDTQYF.

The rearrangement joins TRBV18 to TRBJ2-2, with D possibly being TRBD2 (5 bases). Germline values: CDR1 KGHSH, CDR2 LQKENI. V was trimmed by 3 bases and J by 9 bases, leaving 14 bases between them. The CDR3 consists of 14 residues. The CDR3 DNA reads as TGTGCCAGCTCACCGGACTCCCTGGGCCGGGAGCTGTTTTTT. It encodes CASSPDSLGRELFF.

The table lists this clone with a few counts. The CDR3 DNA follows: TGTGCCACCAGCAGAGATCCTCCAGGCCTGGGGGGCAATCAGCCCCAGCATTTT. Translation gives CATSRDPPGLGGNQPQHF. The chain is built from TRBV15 and TRBJ1-5; tentatively, D is TRBD1 (5 bases). V dropped 0 bases and J dropped 2 bases, with 17 bases sitting between them. This CDR3 is 18 amino acids long. Germline CDR1 LNHNV, CDR2 YYDKDF (reference sequence). The whole variable domain, remainder taken from reference TRBV15 and TRBJ1-5, is DAMVIQNPRYQVTQFGKPVTLSCSQTLNHNVMYWYQQKSSQAPKLLFHYYDKDFNNEADTPDNFQSRRPNTSFCFLDIRSPGLGDTAMYLCATSRDPPGLGGNQPQHFGDGTRLSIL.

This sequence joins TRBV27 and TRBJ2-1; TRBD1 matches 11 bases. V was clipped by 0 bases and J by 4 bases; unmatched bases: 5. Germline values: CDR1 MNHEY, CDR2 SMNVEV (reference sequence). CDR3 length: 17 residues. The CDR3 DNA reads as TGTGCCAGCAGTTTATCAAGGACAGGGGGCGTTTACAATGAGCAGTTCTTC. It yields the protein CASSLSRTGGVYNEQFF.

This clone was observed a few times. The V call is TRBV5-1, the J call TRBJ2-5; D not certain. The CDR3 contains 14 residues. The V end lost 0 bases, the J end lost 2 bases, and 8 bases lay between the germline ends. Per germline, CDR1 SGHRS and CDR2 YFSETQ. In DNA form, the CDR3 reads TGCGCCAGCAGCTTGGAGCCAGCGCAAGAGACCCAGTACTTC. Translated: CASSLEPAQETQYF.

CDR3 loop: CASSRESTTGNTEAFF. CDR3 sequence (DNA): TGTGCCAGCAGCAGAGAATCTACGACAGGGAACACTGAAGCTTTCTTT. The chain combines TRBV21-1 with TRBJ1-1; the D call in the table, TRBD1, was not verified against the DNA. TRBV21-1 is a pseudogene locus. The CDR3 loop spans 16 amino acids.

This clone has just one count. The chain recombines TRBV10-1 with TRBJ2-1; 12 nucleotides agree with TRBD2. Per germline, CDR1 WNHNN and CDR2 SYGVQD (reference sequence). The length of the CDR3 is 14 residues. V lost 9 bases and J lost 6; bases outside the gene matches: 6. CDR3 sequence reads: CARLTSGGLNEQFF. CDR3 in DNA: TGCGCCAGATTAACTAGCGGGGGGCTCAATGAGCAGTTCTTC.

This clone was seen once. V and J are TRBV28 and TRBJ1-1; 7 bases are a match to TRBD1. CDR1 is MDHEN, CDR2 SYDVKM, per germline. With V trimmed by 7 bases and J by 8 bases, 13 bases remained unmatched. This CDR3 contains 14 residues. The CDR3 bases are TGTGCCAGCACCTCCACCTTACAGGGGCCCGAAGCTTTCTTT. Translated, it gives CASTSTLQGPEAFF.

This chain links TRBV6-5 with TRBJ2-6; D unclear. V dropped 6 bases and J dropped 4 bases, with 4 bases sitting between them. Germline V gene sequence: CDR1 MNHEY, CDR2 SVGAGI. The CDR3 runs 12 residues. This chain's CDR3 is CASRAGANVLTF. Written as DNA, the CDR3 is TGTGCCAGCAGAGCCGGGGCCAACGTCCTGACTTTC.

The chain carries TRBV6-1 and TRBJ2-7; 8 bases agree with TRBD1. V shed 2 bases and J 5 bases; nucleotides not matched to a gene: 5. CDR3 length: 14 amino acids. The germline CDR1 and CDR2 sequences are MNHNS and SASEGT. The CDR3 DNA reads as TGTGCCAGCAGTGAACAGGGGGCAAAGAACGAGCAGTACTTC. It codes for CASSEQGAKNEQYF.

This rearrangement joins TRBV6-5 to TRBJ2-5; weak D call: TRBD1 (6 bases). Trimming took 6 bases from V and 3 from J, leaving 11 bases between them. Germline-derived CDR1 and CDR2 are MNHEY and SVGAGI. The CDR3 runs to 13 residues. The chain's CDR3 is CASRQGGKETQYF. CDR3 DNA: TGTGCCAGCAGACAGGGTGGGAAAGAGACCCAGTACTTC.

CDR3 region: CASSERGFRTNSYEQYF. The CDR3 DNA reads TGTGCCAGCAGTGAACGTGGCTTTCGCACAAACTCCTACGAGCAGTACTTC. V usage is TRBV2 and J usage is TRBJ2-7; no clear D. The V end lost 2 bases, the J end lost 0 bases, and 17 bases lay between the germline ends. Germline CDR1 SNHLY, CDR2 FYNNEI. This CDR3 region has 17 residues. Full variable domain (missing parts from reference TRBV2 and TRBJ2-7): EPEVTQTPSHQVTQMGQEVILRCVPISNHLYFYWYRQILGQKVEFLVSFYNNEISEKSEIFDDQFSVERPDGSNFTLKIRSTKLEDSAMYFCASSERGFRTNSYEQYFGPGTRLTVT.

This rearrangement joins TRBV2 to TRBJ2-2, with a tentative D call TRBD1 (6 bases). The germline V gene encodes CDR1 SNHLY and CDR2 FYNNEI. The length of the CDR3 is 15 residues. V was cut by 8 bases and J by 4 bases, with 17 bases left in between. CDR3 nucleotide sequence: TGTGCCAGCGGTGCAGGGGAGTACTCCACCGGGGAGCTGTTTTTT. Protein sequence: CASGAGEYSTGELFF. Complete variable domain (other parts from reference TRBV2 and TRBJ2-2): EPEVTQTPSHQVTQMGQEVILRCVPISNHLYFYWYRQILGQKVEFLVSFYNNEISEKSEIFDDQFSVERPDGSNFTLKIRSTKLEDSAMYFCASGAGEYSTGELFFGEGSRLTVL.

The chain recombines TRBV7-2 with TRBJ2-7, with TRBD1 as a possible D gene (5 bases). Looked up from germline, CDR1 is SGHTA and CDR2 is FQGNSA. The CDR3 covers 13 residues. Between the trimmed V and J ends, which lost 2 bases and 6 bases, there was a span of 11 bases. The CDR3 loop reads CASSLSLTGEQYF. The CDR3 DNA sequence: TGTGCCAGCAGCTTATCACTAACAGGCGAGCAGTACTTC.

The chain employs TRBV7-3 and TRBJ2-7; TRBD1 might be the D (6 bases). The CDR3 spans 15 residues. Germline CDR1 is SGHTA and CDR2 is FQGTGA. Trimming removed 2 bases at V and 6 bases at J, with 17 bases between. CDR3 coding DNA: TGTGCCAGCAGCTTATTGGCAGGGGAATGGAGCGAGCAGTACTTC. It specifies CASSLLAGEWSEQYF.

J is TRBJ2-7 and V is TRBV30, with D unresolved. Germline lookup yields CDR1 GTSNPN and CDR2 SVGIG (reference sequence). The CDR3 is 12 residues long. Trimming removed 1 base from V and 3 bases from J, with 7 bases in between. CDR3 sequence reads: CAWSGSGYEQYF. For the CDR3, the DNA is TGTGCCTGGAGTGGATCAGGCTACGAGCAGTACTTC.

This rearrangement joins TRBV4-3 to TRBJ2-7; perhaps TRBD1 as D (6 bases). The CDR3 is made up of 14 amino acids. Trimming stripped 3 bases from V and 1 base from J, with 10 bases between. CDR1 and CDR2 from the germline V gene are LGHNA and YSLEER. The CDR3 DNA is TGCGCCAGCAGCCAGGGACAAGGTTCCTACGAGCAGTACTTC. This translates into CASSQGQGSYEQYF.

The CDR3 loop reads CATSDPTGRGFGDTQYF. CDR3 in DNA: TGTGCCACCAGTGACCCTACGGGGAGGGGGTTCGGAGATACGCAGTATTTT. This sequence joins TRBV24-1 and TRBJ2-3; D might be TRBD2 (7 bases). The CDR3 loop spans 17 amino acids. Deletions cut 4 bases from V and 5 bases from J, with 21 bases between. Germline CDR1 is KGHDR and CDR2 is SFDVKD.

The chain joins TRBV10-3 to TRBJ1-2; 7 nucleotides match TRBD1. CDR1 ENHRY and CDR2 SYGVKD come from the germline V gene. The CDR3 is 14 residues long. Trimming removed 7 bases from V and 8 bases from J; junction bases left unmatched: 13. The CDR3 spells CAIKGAGAVYGYTF. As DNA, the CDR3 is TGTGCCATCAAGGGGGCAGGGGCGGTTTACGGCTACACCTTC.